This entry is about one T cell receptor (beta chain). What it binds is not known. These data come from a study of T cell responses to AZD1222 COVID-19 vaccine. TCRdb's copy holds only in-frame clones and misses some; the assay was immunoSEQ multiplex PCR. In the table there are 150,000 to 160,000 clones, over 80% of which are singletons. The CDR3 has 15 residues. Losses at the gene ends were 6 bases for V and 5 bases for J; bases not matched to a gene: 6. Germline V gene lookup returns CDR1 SNHLY and CDR2 FYNNEI. Overall study results and limits: The donors showed a predominance of white British ancestry and of females, with possible underestimation of clonal diversity. Mapped onto spike, vaccine-associated CD4 TCRs spanned it and were dominant at 160-218 and 743-854. The study reported that nearly half of spike-specific TCRs target unmutated variant regions. Repertoires were obtained solely post-peak T cell response.

This clonotype was sampled from an adult who received the AZD1222 COVID-19 vaccine. This chain links TRBV2 with TRBJ2-1; TRBD2 agrees at 11 bases. The sample in question was peripheral blood, obtained 28 days after the second AZD1222 dose. In DNA, the CDR3 is TGTGCCAGCAGGCTAGCGGGAGGTCCCAACAATGAGCAGTTCTTC. It yields the protein CASRLAGGPNNEQFF.